This T cell receptor (beta chain) is from a study of T cells in Graves' hyperthyroidism and ophthalmopathy. V trimming: 4 bases; J trimming: 2 bases; junction bases outside the gene matches: 13. The CDR3 is made up of 19 amino acids. Germline V gives CDR1 ENHRY, CDR2 SYGVKD. Researchers amplified the TCR beta CDR3 regions from RNA transcripts. HTBI primers drove first-round RT-PCR of the TCR CDR3. One entry per CDR3 protein results from TCRdb running MiXCR on the multiplex PCR reads. The sample holds 450,000 to 700,000 distinct CDR3 sequences, under 60% seen once. On this clonotype: Its antigen remains unknown.

General observations from the study: Blood also held most thyroid clonotypes expanded beyond 0.001.

The TCR was taken from an adult woman with Graves' disease, either hyperthyroidism or ophthalmopathy (not recorded which). Sequencing was done on a sample of peripheral blood or thyroid tissue (not recorded which). This chain joins TRBV10-3 and TRBJ2-5, with 13 bases that match TRBD2. The CDR3 is CAISGGLAGVTRIQETQYF. The CDR3 DNA follows: TGTGCCATCAGTGGTGGACTAGCGGGAGTAACACGTATACAAGAGACCCAGTACTTC.